This is a list of T cell receptor beta chains from one sample in a study of blood T cell repertoires in COVID-19. Libraries were prepared by immunoSEQ multiplex PCR; TCRdb keeps only in-frame clonotypes and omits some of them. The sample shows about 200,000 clones, roughly 88% of them seen only once. Sequenced: peripheral blood. The receptors shown here come from a middle-aged woman who had recovered from COVID-19. Each CDR3 is given with its conserved first and last residue. The D gene is left open where the match is weak. Some rows mark clone size as missing; the rest say once, few, many or name a class of expanded clone.

v_gene	len	d_gene	j_gene	abundance	CDR3aa	CDR3nt
TRBV9	12	NA	TRBJ2-2	NA	CASSVGTGELFF	TGTGCCAGCAGCGTCGGGACCGGGGAGCTGTTTTTT
TRBV3-1/TRBV3-2	17	TRBD2	TRBJ2-1	few	CASSQEKAGGKIGEQFF	TGTGCCAGCAGCCAAGAAAAGGCGGGAGGGAAAATAGGTGAGCAGTTCTTC
TRBV24-1	14	NA	TRBJ2-3	NA	CATSDFSYPREQYF	TGTGCCACCAGTGACTTTAGTTACCCCCGGGAGCAGTATTTT
TRBV10-3	16	TRBD2	TRBJ2-3	NA	CAISEGLAGGRGAQYF	TGTGCCATCAGTGAGGGGCTAGCGGGAGGGAGAGGTGCGCAGTATTTT
TRBV20-1	14	NA	TRBJ2-1	NA	CSASSGGLYNEQFF	TGCAGTGCTAGTTCGGGGGGCTTATACAATGAGCAGTTCTTC
TRBV24-1	16	TRBD1	TRBJ1-4	NA	CATRPPPDRYDEKLFF	TGTGCCACCAGGCCGCCTCCGGACAGGTACGATGAAAAACTGTTTTTT
TRBV10-3	15	TRBD1	TRBJ2-1	NA	CAIRGGGQGLHEQFF	TGTGCGATCAGGGGAGGGGGACAGGGTCTTCATGAGCAGTTCTTC
TRBV19	16	TRBD1	TRBJ2-7	NA	CASSIGTGARSYEQYF	TGTGCCAGTAGTATCGGGACAGGGGCGAGGTCCTACGAGCAGTACTTC
TRBV7-2	16	NA	TRBJ2-2	NA	CASSLAGSLNTGELFF	TGTGCCAGCAGCTTAGCAGGGAGTTTGAACACCGGGGAGCTGTTTTTT
TRBV9	15	TRBD2	TRBJ2-1	NA	CASSPGTSEHNEQFF	TGTGCCAGCAGCCCTGGGACTAGCGAACACAATGAGCAGTTCTTC
TRBV5-1	13	NA	TRBJ2-7	NA	CASSLTSRYEQYF	TGCGCCAGCAGCTTGACTAGTAGGTACGAGCAGTACTTC
TRBV27	14	NA	TRBJ2-3	few	CASKGPGAWDTQYF	TGTGCCAGCAAAGGTCCGGGAGCGTGGGATACGCAGTATTTT
TRBV13	14	TRBD1	TRBJ1-1	NA	CASSLGQGSTEAFF	TGTGCCAGCAGCCTAGGACAGGGAAGCACTGAAGCTTTCTTT
TRBV11-2	15	NA	TRBJ1-3	NA	CASSLDRVSGNTIYF	TGTGCCAGCAGCCTGGACAGAGTCTCTGGAAACACCATATATTTT
TRBV27	14	TRBD2	TRBJ2-2	NA	CASKPGGHTGELFF	TGTGCCAGCAAACCGGGAGGACACACCGGGGAGCTGTTTTTT
TRBV5-8	17	TRBD2	TRBJ2-3	NA	CASSSAIIAGNTDTQYF	TGTGCCAGCAGCTCTGCGATTATAGCGGGAAACACAGATACGCAGTATTTT
TRBV13	19	TRBD2	TRBJ2-1	NA	CASSLAAGGNVLSYNEQFF	TGTGCCAGCAGCTTGGCTGCGGGAGGTAACGTGCTCTCCTACAATGAGCAGTTCTTC
TRBV19	15	TRBD1	TRBJ2-5	NA	CASSIGTGFRETQYF	TGTGCCAGTAGTATAGGGACAGGTTTTAGGGAGACCCAGTACTTC
TRBV11-2	14	NA	TRBJ2-1	NA	CASSSTSGAAEQFF	TGTGCCAGCAGCAGCACGTCGGGAGCCGCTGAGCAGTTCTTC
TRBV3-1/TRBV3-2	17	NA	TRBJ1-3	NA	CASSQEFRGLVSNTIYF	TGTGCCAGCAGCCAAGAGTTCCGCGGTCTGGTCAGTAACACCATATATTTT
TRBV7-2	13	NA	TRBJ2-5	once	CASSLPIDRNMYF	TGTGCCAGCAGCTTGCCGATCGACAGAAACATGTACTTC
TRBV28	17	NA	TRBJ2-2	few	CASSLRQGQVNTGELFF	TGTGCCAGCAGTTTAAGGCAGGGTCAGGTGAACACCGGGGAGCTGTTTTTT
TRBV9	15	TRBD2	TRBJ2-5	NA	CASSAGLAGGETQYF	TGTGCCAGCAGCGCAGGACTAGCGGGAGGAGAGACCCAGTACTTC
TRBV19	13	NA	TRBJ1-2	NA	CASKESDSYGYTF	TGTGCCAGTAAGGAGTCGGACAGCTATGGCTACACCTTC
TRBV5-5	15	TRBD1	TRBJ1-6	once	CASSKSGTGNSPLHF	TGTGCCAGCAGCAAATCCGGGACAGGGAATTCACCCCTCCACTTT
TRBV6-2/TRBV6-3	18	TRBD1	TRBJ1-5	NA	CASSTTGTGVVNNQPQHF	TGTGCCAGTAGTACGACCGGGACAGGGGTAGTTAACAATCAGCCCCAGCATTTT
TRBV15	17	NA	TRBJ2-1	NA	CATSRDRQGSSYNEQFF	TGTGCCACCAGCAGAGATCGGCAGGGTAGCTCCTACAATGAGCAGTTCTTC
TRBV4-2	12	NA	TRBJ1-1	NA	CASSRGDTEAFF	TGTGCCAGCAGCCGGGGAGACACTGAAGCTTTCTTT
TRBV4-1	14	NA	TRBJ1-5	NA	CASSQDGPNQPQHF	TGCGCCAGCAGCCAAGATGGGCCCAATCAGCCCCAGCATTTT